The 10 T cell receptor beta chains in this list originate from one sample, sequenced in a study of patients and donors after allogeneic stem cell transplantation (dated by TCRdb to 2020 to 2022). Library construction relied on RT-PCR. This sample was sequenced with a NextSeq 550. Through fastp at Q25 and MiXCR, TCRdb rebuilt clones from the public reads, retaining in-frame beta chains. Here each entry gathers all rows of one CDR3 protein and keeps the most common genes and DNA. The sample table shows some 60,000 distinct CDR3 sequences, and 13% are seen once. The ten most abundant clones make up roughly 34% of the sample. Sequenced: blood, either unsorted or a sorted T cell fraction (not recorded which). The receptors shown here come from a human donor who was either an allogeneic HSCT recipient or a stem cell or donor lymphocyte infusion donor (not recorded which). It is not recorded whose cells these are; they may come from a transplant donor.

As regards this clonotype: At one end, the junction sequence differs from germline, possibly due to a read error. The chain uses TRBV7-2 and TRBJ2-5, with D possibly matching TRBD1 (5 bases). Germline V gives CDR1 SGHTA, CDR2 FQGNSA. The length of the CDR3 is 12 residues. CDR3 nucleotides: TGTGCCAGCAGCTTAGATAACCCAGGGTTTGACTTC. Protein product: CASSLDNPGFDF. Drawing the rest from reference TRBV7-2 and TRBJ2-5, the complete variable domain is GAGVSQSPSNKVTEKGKDVELRCDPISGHTALYWYRQSLGQGLEFLIYFQGNSAPDKSGLPSDRFSAERTGGSVSTLTIQRTQQEDSAVYLCASSLDNPGFDFGPGTRLLVL.

The J gene is TRBJ2-7, the V gene TRBV7-9; D perhaps matches TRBD2 (5 bases). The ends were cut back, 5 bases at V and 0 bases at J, with 20 bases in the middle. The V gene's germline CDR1 is SEHNR and CDR2 FQNEAQ (reference sequence). CDR3 length: 17 amino acids. The CDR3 DNA follows: TGTGCCAGCAGCACGAAGCGGAGCTCTAGCCTCTCCTACGAGCAGTACTTC. The encoded protein is CASSTKRSSSLSYEQYF. Variable domain in full (rest from reference TRBV7-9 and TRBJ2-7): DTGVSQNPRHKITKRGQNVTFRCDPISEHNRLYWYRQTLGQGPEFLTYFQNEAQLEKSRLLSDRFSAERPKGSFSTLEIQRTEQGDSAMYLCASSTKRSSSLSYEQYFGPGTRLTVT.

This clonotype came up a few times. The J gene is TRBJ2-5, the V gene TRBV13; D unresolved. The CDR3 totals 13 residues. In germline, CDR1 is PRHDT, CDR2 FYEKMQ (reference sequence). Trimming removed 5 bases at V and 5 bases at J, with 12 bases between. CDR3 in amino acids: CASSQVASETQYF. CDR3 DNA sequence: TGTGCCAGCAGCCAAGTCGCCTCTGAGACCCAGTACTTC. The whole variable domain, filled in from reference TRBV13 and TRBJ2-5, reads AAGVIQSPRHLIKEKRETATLKCYPIPRHDTVYWYQQGPGQDPQFLISFYEKMQSDKGSIPDRFSAQQFSDYHSELNMSSLELGDSALYFCASSQVASETQYFGPGTRLLVL.

This clonotype has a handful of counts. The chain couples TRBV29-1 to TRBJ2-5; D remains unclear. Germline CDR1 is SQVTM and CDR2 is ANQGSEA. The CDR3 contains 11 residues. The V and J ends lost 4 bases and 1 base respectively, with 4 bases between them. The CDR3 DNA reads TGCAGCGTTGGGTCCCAAGAGACCCAGTACTTC. Translating gives CSVGSQETQYF. Looking up the rest from reference TRBV29-1 and TRBJ2-5 gives the full variable domain: SAVISQKPSRDICQRGTSLTIQCQVDSQVTMMFWYRQQPGQSLTLIATANQGSEATYESGFVIDKFPISRPNLTFSTLTVSNMSPEDSSIYLCSVGSQETQYFGPGTRLLVL.

The V call is TRBV20-1, the J call TRBJ2-3; 11 bases map to TRBD2. Per germline, CDR1 DFQATT and CDR2 SNEGSKA (reference sequence). Germline trimming cut 0 bases from V and 0 bases from J; bases unmatched to any gene: 14. The CDR3 spans 20 residues. In DNA form, the CDR3 reads TGCAGTGCTAGAGATCCGGGACTAGCGGAGGTCTCTTTCAGCACAGATACGCAGTATTTT. This codes for CSARDPGLAEVSFSTDTQYF.

V gene TRBV27 combines with J gene TRBJ2-2, with a weak D call TRBD1 (6 bases). This CDR3 spans 14 amino acids. Trimming shortened V by 4 bases and J by 3 bases, and 9 bases separated the two germline ends. Germline V gene lookup returns CDR1 MNHEY and CDR2 SMNVEV (reference sequence). CDR3 amino acids: CASSSYRDTGELFF. The CDR3 DNA is TGTGCCAGCAGTTCCTACAGGGACACCGGGGAGCTGTTTTTT.

The chain joins TRBV7-6 to TRBJ2-7, with TRBD2 as a possible D gene (5 bases). The CDR3 covers 18 residues. V lost 5 bases and J lost 1, with 24 bases in between. CDR1 and CDR2 (germline): SGHVS, FNYEAQ. Here the CDR3 DNA reads TGTGCCAGCAGCCCGGGCATCCTGAGCGAGAGGGCTTCCTACGAGCAGTACTTC. Translating it yields CASSPGILSERASYEQYF.

Ten or more counts support this clonotype. The chain is built from TRBV2 and TRBJ1-5; 9 bases line up with TRBD1. The trim removed 7 bases at V and 4 bases at J, leaving 5 bases unmatched. This CDR3 is built from 14 residues. Germline V gene sequence: CDR1 SNHLY, CDR2 FYNNEI. The CDR3 protein is CASTGTGSNQPQHF. For the CDR3, the DNA is TGTGCCAGCACCGGGACAGGGAGTAATCAGCCCCAGCATTTT.

This clonotype has more than one count but fewer than ten. The chain joins TRBV12-3 or TRBV12-4 to TRBJ2-3, with 10 bases that match TRBD2. V was clipped by 6 bases and J by 6 bases; unmatched bases: 12. The CDR3 runs 16 residues. CDR3 loop: CASRLRAGGPPDTQYF. The DNA of the CDR3 is TGTGCCAGCAGGTTGAGAGCGGGAGGGCCCCCCGATACGCAGTATTTT.

In its sample, this clonotype was seen a few times. The V and J genes are TRBV7-9 and TRBJ2-7; the D gene is possibly TRBD2 (5 bases). Trimming pared 1 base from V and 5 bases from J, leaving 15 bases between. Germline CDR1 SEHNR, CDR2 FQNEAQ (reference sequence). The CDR3 extends over 15 amino acids. The CDR3 spells CASSLGYGNRHEQYF. Here the CDR3 DNA reads TGTGCCAGCAGCTTAGGGTACGGGAACCGCCACGAGCAGTACTTC.